One TCR beta chain is described in this entry. Time point described: persistent/refractory GD, antithyroid drugs over 5 years with positive TRAb. PBMC-extracted RNA yielded the TCR library. According to the study, TCR beta libraries were built with iRepertoire HTBI primers and CDR3-region Arm-PCR. One entry per CDR3 protein results from TCRdb running MiXCR on the multiplex PCR reads. The sample has over 300,000 distinct CDR3 sequences, about 19% seen once; the top ten hold about 29%. This entry belongs to a study of regulatory T cells in long-lasting Graves disease. V lost 2 bases to trimming and J lost 5 bases; unmatched junction nucleotides: 9. CDR3 length: 17 residues. CDR1 and CDR2 (germline): LNHDA, SQIVND (reference sequence).

The V call is TRBV19, the J call TRBJ1-4; 9 bases are a match to TRBD1. The TCR sequence derives from a female donor with Graves disease. This specimen was peripheral blood mononuclear cells (PBMCs), taken when the disease was refractory, from a patient treated with antithyroid drugs. Here the CDR3 reads CASSIPFTGGNNEKLFF. CDR3 coding DNA: TGTGCCAGTAGTATACCTTTCACAGGGGGCAACAATGAAAAACTGTTTTTT.